The entry below gives a single T cell receptor (beta chain) sequence along with its context. Its antigen specificity is not known. No quality values exist for individual bases; no much larger clone is one base distant. Peripheral blood CD8+ and CD4+ T cells from healthy donors, Susac syndrome patients and multiple sclerosis patients were profiled by high-throughput TCR beta sequencing. Treatment-naive patients with stable or active relapsing-remitting disease fulfilling revised McDonald criteria were used as multiple sclerosis controls. CD8+ TEMRA cells were enriched by FACS, while bulk CD8+ and CD4+ T cells were purified by magnetic negative isolation. Blood was drawn into EDTA tubes, processed within 24 hours, and PBMCs were isolated by density gradient centrifugation. PBMCs destined for TCR sequencing were cryopreserved in liquid nitrogen and later thawed in a 37 °C water bath. A purity of at least 90% was achieved for sorted or isolated CD4+, CD8+ and CD8+ TEMRA cells.

RNA was extracted using the RNeasy kit, and roughly 0.45 to 1 microgram was reverse transcribed with random hexamers. The immunoSEQ multiplex PCR assay, covering 54 Vbeta and 13 Jbeta segments, was used to amplify TCR beta CDR3 regions. To correct PCR amplification bias, a synthetic template baseline was used for both primer optimization and computational correction. Turning to the authors' computational methods: Reads were annotated to V, D and J genes according to IMGT and were analyzed with immunoSEQ Analyzer, with only productive sequences retained. To calculate clonality, Shannon entropy was normalized by log2 of the number of productive unique sequences and then subtracted from one. For each patient and control, public and private clones were evaluated within the 100 most prevalent clones. A clone was defined as Susac-specific if it was absent from the healthy and MS cohorts, from roughly 990 published viral clones and from other ImmuneACCESS disease sequences. TCRdb reworked the public reads: Q25 trimming with fastp, MiXCR clone assembly, productive beta chains retained. Rows with one shared CDR3 protein collapse into an entry with the most common genes and DNA. The V and J calls were determined by TCRdb, not by the authors. The table for this sample lists some 140,000 distinct CDR3 sequences; roughly 80% of them were counted only once. In total, the top ten clones hold 0.45% to 0.65% of the sample.

This entry comes from a study of CD8 T cells in Susac syndrome (dated by TCRdb to the late 2010s). The study in broad terms: Repertoire sequencing was used to test whether CD8+ T cell activation and differentiation in Susac syndrome was antigen driven. CD8+ T cell repertoire clonality was compared between fewer than 13 healthy donors, some 14 Susac syndrome patients and around 15 multiple sclerosis patients.

Paper-wide results and their limitations: The number of individuals in the TCR sequencing and HLA analysis was recognized as being relatively small.

This TCR derives from a human donor with multiple sclerosis. The sample taken for sequencing was CD8+ T cells from PBMCs.

CDR3 reads: CASSLAVLGRGEAFF. The DNA sequence is TGTGCCAGCAGCTTAGCAGTGTTAGGGAGGGGTGAAGCTTTCTTT. This sequence uses TRBV5-4 and TRBJ1-1; matching of 5 bases hints at TRBD1 as the D gene. The germline V gene (reference sequence) supplies CDR1 SGHNT and CDR2 YYREEE. The junction shows trimming of 2 bases on V and 7 bases on J, plus 18 bases between the germline ends. The CDR3 runs 15 residues from the cysteine to the phenylalanine. The CDR3 DNA has 45 bases and is translated from base 1.